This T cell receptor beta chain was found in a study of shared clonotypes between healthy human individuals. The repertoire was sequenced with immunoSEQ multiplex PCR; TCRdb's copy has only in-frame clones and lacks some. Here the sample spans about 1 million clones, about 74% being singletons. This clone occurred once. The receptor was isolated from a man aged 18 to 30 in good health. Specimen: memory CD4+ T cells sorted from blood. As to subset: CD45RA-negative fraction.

The CDR3 nucleotides are TGTGCCAGCAGTTACGGGACAGGGGTTGGCTATGGCTACACCTTC. Amino acid sequence: CASSYGTGVGYGYTF. The J gene is TRBJ1-2, the V gene TRBV6-5; 10 bases map to TRBD1. This CDR3 spans 15 amino acids. Per the germline V gene, CDR1 is MNHEY and CDR2 is SVGAGI. V lost 2 bases and J lost 4; bases outside the gene matches: 4.